Listed below are T cell receptor beta chains from one sample, sequenced in a study of T-cell reconstitution after alpha-beta-depleted transplantation in children. A single record per CDR3 protein comes from TCRdb applying MiXCR to the PCR reads. The sample has approximately 340,000 distinct CDR3 sequences, about 9.3% seen once. The sample here was PBMCs from the stem cell graft donor, taken from the stem cell graft. The receptors originated from a human donor who donated a stem cell graft to a child with acute lymphoblastic leukemia. CDR3s include the opening cysteine and the closing phenylalanine or tryptophan. Each record gives: J gene, D gene, CDR3 length, clone size, V gene, CDR3 protein, CDR3 DNA. The D gene is left open where the match is weak. Only some rows state a clone size, as once, few, many or a class for expanded clones.

J gene: TRBJ2-5; D gene: TRBD2; CDR3 length: 15; clone size: NA; V gene: TRBV11-2; CDR3 protein: CASSLGPGLAETQYF; CDR3 DNA: TGTGCCAGCAGCTTAGGTCCGGGACTAGCTGAGACCCAGTACTTC
J gene: TRBJ1-1; D gene: TRBD1; CDR3 length: 14; clone size: few; V gene: TRBV29-1; CDR3 protein: CSVTGLGMNTEAFF; CDR3 DNA: TGCAGCGTGACAGGGTTGGGTATGAACACTGAAGCTTTCTTT
J gene: TRBJ2-7; D gene: TRBD2; CDR3 length: 19; clone size: few; V gene: TRBV20-1; CDR3 protein: CSANPSTAGDFVWAYEQYF; CDR3 DNA: TGCAGTGCTAACCCCTCCACAGCGGGAGATTTTGTTTGGGCCTACGAGCAGTACTTC
J gene: TRBJ1-2; D gene: TRBD1; CDR3 length: 15; clone size: many; V gene: TRBV6-5; CDR3 protein: CASTAEKGAIKGYTF; CDR3 DNA: TGTGCCAGCACCGCGGAGAAGGGGGCAATAAAAGGCTACACCTTC
J gene: TRBJ2-6; D gene: NA; CDR3 length: 15; clone size: few; V gene: TRBV27; CDR3 protein: CASSIGTTGANVLTF; CDR3 DNA: TGTGCCAGCAGTATTGGGACGACTGGGGCCAACGTCCTGACTTTC
J gene: TRBJ1-3; D gene: NA; CDR3 length: 15; clone size: few; V gene: TRBV9; CDR3 protein: CASSVSPPPGNTIYF; CDR3 DNA: TGTGCCAGCAGCGTATCCCCTCCCCCTGGAAACACCATATATTTT
J gene: TRBJ1-1; D gene: NA; CDR3 length: 12; clone size: NA; V gene: TRBV12-3/TRBV12-4; CDR3 protein: CASSLLDGEAFF; CDR3 DNA: TGTGCCAGCAGTTTATTGGACGGTGAAGCTTTCTTT
J gene: TRBJ2-1; D gene: TRBD1; CDR3 length: 18; clone size: NA; V gene: TRBV6-2/TRBV6-3; CDR3 protein: CASSRGTGGRSSYNEQFF; CDR3 DNA: TGTGCCAGCAGCCGCGGGACAGGGGGGAGGAGCTCCTACAATGAGCAGTTCTTC
J gene: TRBJ2-7; D gene: NA; CDR3 length: 13; clone size: few; V gene: TRBV12-3/TRBV12-4; CDR3 protein: CASSPDSIGEQYF; CDR3 DNA: TGTGCCAGCTCGCCGGACTCCATTGGCGAGCAGTACTTC
J gene: TRBJ2-3; D gene: NA; CDR3 length: 14; clone size: NA; V gene: TRBV4-3; CDR3 protein: CASSPNSGTDTQYF; CDR3 DNA: TGCGCCAGCAGCCCAAACTCTGGCACAGATACGCAGTATTTT
J gene: TRBJ2-1; D gene: NA; CDR3 length: 18; clone size: NA; V gene: TRBV11-1; CDR3 protein: CASSLAGSGLRKGDEQFF; CDR3 DNA: TGTGCCAGCAGCTTAGCGGGAAGCGGACTCCGAAAAGGCGATGAGCAGTTCTTC
J gene: TRBJ2-7; D gene: TRBD1; CDR3 length: 13; clone size: few; V gene: TRBV12-3/TRBV12-4; CDR3 protein: CASSGTASYEQYF; CDR3 DNA: TGTGCCAGCAGCGGGACAGCTTCCTACGAGCAGTACTTC
J gene: TRBJ2-7; D gene: TRBD2; CDR3 length: 14; clone size: many; V gene: TRBV5-1; CDR3 protein: CASSMTSGNFEQYF; CDR3 DNA: TGCGCCAGCAGCATGACTAGCGGGAACTTCGAGCAGTACTTC
J gene: TRBJ2-5; D gene: NA; CDR3 length: 14; clone size: NA; V gene: TRBV7-9; CDR3 protein: CASSSAGTQETQYF; CDR3 DNA: TGTGCCAGCAGCTCCGCCGGGACCCAAGAGACCCAGTACTTC
J gene: TRBJ2-3; D gene: TRBD2; CDR3 length: 15; clone size: NA; V gene: TRBV20-1; CDR3 protein: CSARDSREPSYTQYF; CDR3 DNA: TGCAGTGCTAGAGATTCGCGGGAGCCCAGCTATACGCAGTATTTT
J gene: TRBJ2-6; D gene: NA; CDR3 length: 13; clone size: NA; V gene: TRBV20-1; CDR3 protein: CSASSSGANVLTF; CDR3 DNA: TGCAGTGCCTCTAGCTCTGGGGCCAACGTCCTGACTTTC
J gene: TRBJ2-1; D gene: NA; CDR3 length: 14; clone size: few; V gene: TRBV5-6; CDR3 protein: CASSFSGPLGEQFF; CDR3 DNA: TGTGCCAGCAGCTTCTCCGGGCCATTGGGTGAGCAGTTCTTC
J gene: TRBJ1-2; D gene: TRBD1; CDR3 length: 15; clone size: NA; V gene: TRBV6-1; CDR3 protein: CASSPGTGGAWGYTF; CDR3 DNA: TGTGCCAGCAGTCCCGGGACAGGGGGCGCTTGGGGCTACACCTTC
J gene: TRBJ2-1; D gene: NA; CDR3 length: 13; clone size: many; V gene: TRBV24-1; CDR3 protein: CATSDSLFDEQFF; CDR3 DNA: TGTGCCACCAGTGATTCCCTATTCGATGAGCAGTTCTTC
J gene: TRBJ2-7; D gene: NA; CDR3 length: 13; clone size: NA; V gene: TRBV7-2; CDR3 protein: CASSLGRRVWQYF; CDR3 DNA: TGTGCCAGCAGCTTAGGGCGTAGAGTATGGCAGTACTTC